The present T cell receptor (beta chain) was sequenced within a study of blood T cell repertoires in COVID-19. The overall study: Acute and convalescent COVID-19 samples came from the United States, Italy and Spain.

The CDR3 totals 13 residues. Trimming left V 6 bases short and J 5 bases short, with 11 bases between. Some clones are missing from TCRdb's copy, which holds only in-frame ones; the method was immunoSEQ multiplex PCR. The table shows 40,000 to 60,000 clones, with approximately 90% occurring only once. In this sample, this clone turned up once. Material: peripheral blood. This sequence originates from a woman older than 75 with COVID-19, enrolled during active disease. The chain recombines TRBV12-3 or TRBV12-4 with TRBJ2-1; the D gene is possibly TRBD2 (5 bases). The CDR3 sequence is CASSSDGNNEQFF. CDR3 bases: TGTGCCAGCAGCTCAGACGGGAACAATGAGCAGTTCTTC.